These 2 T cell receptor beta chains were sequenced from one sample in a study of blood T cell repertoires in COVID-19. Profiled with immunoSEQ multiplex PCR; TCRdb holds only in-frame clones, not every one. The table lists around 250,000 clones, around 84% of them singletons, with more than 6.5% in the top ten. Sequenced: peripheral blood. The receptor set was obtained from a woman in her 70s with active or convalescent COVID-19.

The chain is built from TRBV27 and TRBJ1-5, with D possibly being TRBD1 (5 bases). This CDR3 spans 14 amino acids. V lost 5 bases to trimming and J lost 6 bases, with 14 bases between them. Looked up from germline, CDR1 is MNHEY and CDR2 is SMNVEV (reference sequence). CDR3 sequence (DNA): TGTGCCAGCAGTCCGGGGGTAGGGTTTCAGCCCCAGCATTTT. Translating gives CASSPGVGFQPQHF.

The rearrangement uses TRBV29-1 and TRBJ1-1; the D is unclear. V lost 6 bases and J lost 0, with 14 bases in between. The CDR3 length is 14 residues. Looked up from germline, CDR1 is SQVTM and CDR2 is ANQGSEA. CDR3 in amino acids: CSVRSFALNTEAFF. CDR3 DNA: TGCAGCGTGAGATCCTTCGCCCTGAACACTGAAGCTTTCTTT. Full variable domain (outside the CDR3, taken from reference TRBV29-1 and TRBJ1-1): SAVISQKPSRDICQRGTSLTIQCQVDSQVTMMFWYRQQPGQSLTLIATANQGSEATYESGFVIDKFPISRPNLTFSTLTVSNMSPEDSSIYLCSVRSFALNTEAFFGQGTRLTVV.